This T cell receptor beta chain comes out of a study of shared clonotypes between healthy human individuals. Study-level results: In general, naive subsets displayed greater estimated richness than memory subsets did.

The V end lost 10 bases, the J end lost 6 bases, and 16 bases lay between the germline ends. The CDR3 loop spans 13 amino acids. Germline CDR1 MNHNS, CDR2 SASEGT. Negatively enriched CD4+ T cells were divided by CD45RA into naive and memory. Only in-frame clones appear in the TCRdb table, and some are missing; sequencing was by immunoSEQ multiplex PCR. The repertoire holds roughly 1,500,000 clones, with 95% to 99% as singletons. Turning to this clone: Its antigen is unidentified.

This sequence was found in a man aged 25-40 years in good health. The chain carries TRBV6-1 and TRBJ1-5; maybe TRBD1 (6 bases). Sequences were obtained from naive CD4+ T cells sorted from blood. Subset: CD45RA+ positively selected. In DNA, the CDR3 is TGTGCCACCACAAAATACAGGGCTCAGCCCCAGCATTTT. Translated: CATTKYRAQPQHF.